This TCR beta chain was sequenced for a study of immune evolution from preneoplasia to lung adenocarcinoma. Between the mid-2010s and the late 2010s, patients underwent resection in Japan or China. The count of this clone is one. No antigen is known for it. Germline CDR1 reads MNHEY; CDR2 reads SVGAGI. The CDR3 is 14 residues long. V was cut by 0 bases and J by 3 bases, with 9 bases left in between. Produced via immunoSEQ multiplex PCR; TCRdb's table is partial and in-frame only. The repertoire holds roughly 5,400 clones, with around 87% as singletons. The study, taken as a whole, reports: Later-stage lesions appeared to have more T cells, more diversity, less clonality. Normal lung had the highest top T cell clone frequencies.

Sequenced input: FFPE invasive lung adenocarcinoma tissue. The receptor comes from a person aged 50-75 years with lung adenocarcinoma. The V call is TRBV6-5, the J call TRBJ2-7, with D unclear. The CDR3 protein is CASSYSKGIYEQYF. The CDR3 DNA is TGTGCCAGCAGTTACTCGAAAGGAATCTACGAGCAGTACTTC.